This T cell receptor beta chain was observed in a study of blood T cell repertoires in COVID-19. Looked up from germline, CDR1 is LGHDT and CDR2 is YNNKEL (reference sequence). The CDR3 is made up of 15 amino acids. J was trimmed by 0 bases and V by 1 base; bases with no gene match: 2. Per the study methods: Amplified reference gene primers provided the basis for estimating nucleated cell counts. Libraries were prepared by immunoSEQ multiplex PCR; TCRdb keeps only in-frame clonotypes and omits some of them. The V and J calls and clone size were taken over from that table, and D and trimming were inferred from the DNA. This table holds around 250,000 clones, around 83% found once.

Input material: peripheral blood. This TCR was sampled from an elderly man with acute or convalescent COVID-19. The chain joins TRBV3-1 (or the pseudogene TRBV3-2) to TRBJ2-7, with 8 bases matching TRBD2. CDR3 DNA sequence: TGTGCCAGCAGCCAAGGGGCGGGGGGCTCCTACGAGCAGTACTTC. Its protein is CASSQGAGGSYEQYF.